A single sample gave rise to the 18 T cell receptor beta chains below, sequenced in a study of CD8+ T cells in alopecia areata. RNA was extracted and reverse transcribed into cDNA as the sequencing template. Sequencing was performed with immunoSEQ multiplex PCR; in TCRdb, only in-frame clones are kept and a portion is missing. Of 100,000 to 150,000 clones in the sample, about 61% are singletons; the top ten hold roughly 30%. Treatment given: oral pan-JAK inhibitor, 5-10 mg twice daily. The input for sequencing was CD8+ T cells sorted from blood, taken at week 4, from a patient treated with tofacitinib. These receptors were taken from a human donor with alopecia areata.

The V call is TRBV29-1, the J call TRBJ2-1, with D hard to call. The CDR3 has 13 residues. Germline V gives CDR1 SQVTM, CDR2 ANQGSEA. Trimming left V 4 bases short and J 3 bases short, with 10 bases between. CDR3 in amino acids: CSVAKPDYNEQFF. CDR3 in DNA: TGCAGCGTTGCAAAACCAGACTACAATGAGCAGTTCTTC.

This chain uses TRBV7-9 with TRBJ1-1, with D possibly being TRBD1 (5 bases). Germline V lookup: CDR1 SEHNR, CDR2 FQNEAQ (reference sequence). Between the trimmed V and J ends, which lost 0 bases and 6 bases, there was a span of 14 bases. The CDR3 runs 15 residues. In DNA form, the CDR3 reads TGTGCCAGCAGCTTAGCCCAGGGTGGAAGTGCTGAAGCTTTCTTT. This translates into CASSLAQGGSAEAFF.

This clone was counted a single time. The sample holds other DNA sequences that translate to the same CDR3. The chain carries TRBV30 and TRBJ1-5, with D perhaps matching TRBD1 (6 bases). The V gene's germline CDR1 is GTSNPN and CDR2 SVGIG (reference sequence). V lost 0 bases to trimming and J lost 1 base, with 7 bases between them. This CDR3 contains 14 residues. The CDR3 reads CAWSVGQSNQPQHF. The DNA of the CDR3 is TGTGCCTGGAGTGTTGGACAGAGCAATCAGCCCCAGCATTTT.

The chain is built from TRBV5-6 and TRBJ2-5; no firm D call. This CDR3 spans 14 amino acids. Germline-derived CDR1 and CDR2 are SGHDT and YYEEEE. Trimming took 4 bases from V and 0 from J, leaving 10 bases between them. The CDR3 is CASSPIGYQETQYF. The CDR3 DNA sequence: TGTGCCAGCAGCCCAATAGGGTACCAAGAGACCCAGTACTTC.

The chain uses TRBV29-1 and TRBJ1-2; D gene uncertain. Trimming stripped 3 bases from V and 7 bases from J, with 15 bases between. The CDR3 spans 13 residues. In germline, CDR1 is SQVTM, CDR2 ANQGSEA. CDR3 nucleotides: TGCAGCGTTGAGCCTGGCGTGGAGGCTGGCTACACCTTC. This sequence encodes CSVEPGVEAGYTF.

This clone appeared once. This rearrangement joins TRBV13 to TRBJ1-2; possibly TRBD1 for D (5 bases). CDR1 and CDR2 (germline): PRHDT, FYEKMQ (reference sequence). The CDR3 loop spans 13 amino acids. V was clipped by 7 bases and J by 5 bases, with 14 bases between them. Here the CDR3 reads CASTISGTYGYTF. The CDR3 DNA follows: TGTGCCAGCACCATTTCCGGGACGTATGGCTACACCTTC.

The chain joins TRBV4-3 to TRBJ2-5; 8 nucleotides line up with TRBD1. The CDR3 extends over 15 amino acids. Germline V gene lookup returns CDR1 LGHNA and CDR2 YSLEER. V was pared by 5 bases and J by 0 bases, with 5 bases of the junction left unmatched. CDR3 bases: TGCGCCAGCAGCTCCGGGACAGGTGACCAAGAGACCCAGTACTTC. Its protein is CASSSGTGDQETQYF.

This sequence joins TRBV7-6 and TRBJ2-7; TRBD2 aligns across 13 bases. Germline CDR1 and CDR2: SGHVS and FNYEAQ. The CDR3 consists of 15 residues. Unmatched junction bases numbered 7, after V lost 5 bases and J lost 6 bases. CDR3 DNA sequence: TGTGCCAGCAGCCAAACTAGCGGGGGGGCTTCCGAGCAGTACTTC. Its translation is CASSQTSGGASEQYF.

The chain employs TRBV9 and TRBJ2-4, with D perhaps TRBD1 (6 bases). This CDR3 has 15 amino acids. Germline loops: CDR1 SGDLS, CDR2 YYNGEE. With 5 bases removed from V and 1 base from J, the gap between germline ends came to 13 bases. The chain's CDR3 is CASSGTGSAKNIQYF. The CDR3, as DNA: TGTGCCAGCAGTGGAACAGGGTCTGCCAAAAACATTCAGTACTTC.

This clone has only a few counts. The CDR3 here is CASMDRGFNQPQHF. DNA for the CDR3: TGTGCCAGCATGGACAGGGGCTTTAATCAGCCCCAGCATTTT. The V and J genes are TRBV27 and TRBJ1-5; TRBD1 matches 9 bases. Trimming cost V 7 bases and J 4 bases; bases outside gene matches: 5. The CDR3 is made up of 14 amino acids. The germline V gene has CDR1 MNHEY and CDR2 SMNVEV (reference sequence).

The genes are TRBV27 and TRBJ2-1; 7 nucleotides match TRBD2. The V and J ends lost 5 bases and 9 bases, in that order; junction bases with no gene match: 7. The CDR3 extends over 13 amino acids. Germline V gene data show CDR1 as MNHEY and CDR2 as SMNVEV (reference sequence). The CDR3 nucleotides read TGTGCCAGCAGTGAATTAGGGGAGGGTGAGCAGTTCTTC. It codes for CASSELGEGEQFF.

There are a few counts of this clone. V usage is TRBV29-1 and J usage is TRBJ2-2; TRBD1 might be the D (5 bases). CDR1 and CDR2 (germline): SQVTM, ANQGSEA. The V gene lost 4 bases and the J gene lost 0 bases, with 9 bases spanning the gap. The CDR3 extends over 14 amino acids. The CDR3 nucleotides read TGCAGCGTTGTTGACAGCGCGAACACCGGGGAGCTGTTTTTT. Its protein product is CSVVDSANTGELFF.

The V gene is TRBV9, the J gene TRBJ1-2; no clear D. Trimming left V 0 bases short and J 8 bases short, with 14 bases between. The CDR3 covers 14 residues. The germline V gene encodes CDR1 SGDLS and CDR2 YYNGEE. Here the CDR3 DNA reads TGTGCCAGCAGCGTAGTTCCCGGCGACCGAGGCTACACCTTC. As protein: CASSVVPGDRGYTF.

CDR3 in DNA: TGTGCCGCTGTGCGGGAGCTCACAGATACGCAGTATTTT. It yields the protein CAAVRELTDTQYF. V gene TRBV2 combines with J gene TRBJ2-3, with 7 positions matching TRBD2. The CDR3 is made up of 13 amino acids. The germline V gene encodes CDR1 SNHLY and CDR2 FYNNEI. Trimming at V came to 11 bases and at J to 2 bases, leaving 7 bases not matched to a gene. Drawing the rest from reference TRBV2 and TRBJ2-3, the complete variable domain is EPEVTQTPSHQVTQMGQEVILRCVPISNHLYFYWYRQILGQKVEFLVSFYNNEISEKSEIFDDQFSVERPDGSNFTLKIRSTKLEDSAMYFCAAVRELTDTQYFGPGTRLTVL.

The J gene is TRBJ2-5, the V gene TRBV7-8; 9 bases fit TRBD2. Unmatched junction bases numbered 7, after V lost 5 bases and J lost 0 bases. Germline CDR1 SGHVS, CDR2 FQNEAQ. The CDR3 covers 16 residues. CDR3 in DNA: TGTGCCAGCAGCATCTGGACTAGCGAGTACCAAGAGACCCAGTACTTC. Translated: CASSIWTSEYQETQYF.

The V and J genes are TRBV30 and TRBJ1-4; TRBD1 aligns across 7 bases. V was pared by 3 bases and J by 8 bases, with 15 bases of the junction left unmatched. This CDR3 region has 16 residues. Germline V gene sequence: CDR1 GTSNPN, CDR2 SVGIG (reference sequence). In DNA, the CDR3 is TGTGCCTGGAGCCTAGGAGTCGACAGGGTCCGGGAAAAACTGTTTTTT. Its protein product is CAWSLGVDRVREKLFF. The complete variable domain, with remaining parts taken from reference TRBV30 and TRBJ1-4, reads SQTIHQWPATLVQPVGSPLSLECTVEGTSNPNLYWYRQAAGRGLQLLFYSVGIGQISSEVPQNLSASRPQDRQFILSSKKLLLSDSGFYLCAWSLGVDRVREKLFFGSGTQLSVL.

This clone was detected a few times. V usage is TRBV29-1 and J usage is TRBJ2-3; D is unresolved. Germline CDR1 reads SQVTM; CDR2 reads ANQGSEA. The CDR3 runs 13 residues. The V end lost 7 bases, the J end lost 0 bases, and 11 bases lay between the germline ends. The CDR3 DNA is TGCAGCGCCGATAAGGACAGCACAGATACGCAGTATTTT. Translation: CSADKDSTDTQYF.

CDR3 nucleotides: TGTGCCAGCAGCTTGGTGACTAGCGGGGGAGAGCAGTACTTC. It translates to CASSLVTSGGEQYF. The rearrangement uses TRBV7-9 and TRBJ2-7; the match to TRBD2 covers 12 bases. The CDR3 is 14 residues long. CDR1 and CDR2 (germline): SEHNR, FQNEAQ (reference sequence). Trimming cost V 3 bases and J 7 bases; bases outside gene matches: 4.